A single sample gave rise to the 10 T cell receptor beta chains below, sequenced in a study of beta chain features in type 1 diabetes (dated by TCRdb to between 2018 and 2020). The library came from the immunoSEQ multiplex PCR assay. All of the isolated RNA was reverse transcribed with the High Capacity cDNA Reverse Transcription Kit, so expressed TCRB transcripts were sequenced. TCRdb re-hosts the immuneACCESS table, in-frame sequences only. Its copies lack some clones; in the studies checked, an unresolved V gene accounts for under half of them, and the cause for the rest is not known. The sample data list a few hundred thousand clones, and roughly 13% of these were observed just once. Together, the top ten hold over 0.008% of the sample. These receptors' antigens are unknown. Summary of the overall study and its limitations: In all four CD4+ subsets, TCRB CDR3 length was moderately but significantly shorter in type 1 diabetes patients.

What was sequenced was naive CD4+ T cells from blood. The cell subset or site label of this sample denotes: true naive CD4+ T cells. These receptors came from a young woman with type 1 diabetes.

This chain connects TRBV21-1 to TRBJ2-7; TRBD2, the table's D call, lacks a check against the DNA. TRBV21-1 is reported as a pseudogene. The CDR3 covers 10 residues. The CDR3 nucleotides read TGTGCCAGCAGCAAGCGGGGGCAGTACTTC. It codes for CASSKRGQYF.

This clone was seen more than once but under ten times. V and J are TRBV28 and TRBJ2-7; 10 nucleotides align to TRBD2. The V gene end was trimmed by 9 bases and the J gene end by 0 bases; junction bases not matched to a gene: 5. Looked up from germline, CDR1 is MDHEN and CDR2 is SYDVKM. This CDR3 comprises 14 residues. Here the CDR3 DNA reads TGTGCCAGTCTAGCGGGAGTGGGCTCCTACGAGCAGTACTTC. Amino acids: CASLAGVGSYEQYF.

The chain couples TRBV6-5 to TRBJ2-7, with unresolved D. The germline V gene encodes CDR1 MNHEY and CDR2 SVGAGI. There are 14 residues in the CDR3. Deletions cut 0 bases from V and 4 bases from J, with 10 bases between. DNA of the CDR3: TGTGCCAGCAGTTACTCCACAGATACTTACGAGCAGTACTTC. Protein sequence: CASSYSTDTYEQYF.

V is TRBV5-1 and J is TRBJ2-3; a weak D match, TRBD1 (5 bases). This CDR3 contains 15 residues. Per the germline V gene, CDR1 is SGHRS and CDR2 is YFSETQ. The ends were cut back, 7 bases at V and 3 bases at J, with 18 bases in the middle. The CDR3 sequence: CASFSGAGSTDTQYF. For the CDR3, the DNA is TGCGCCAGCTTCTCCGGTGCAGGGTCAACAGATACGCAGTATTTT.

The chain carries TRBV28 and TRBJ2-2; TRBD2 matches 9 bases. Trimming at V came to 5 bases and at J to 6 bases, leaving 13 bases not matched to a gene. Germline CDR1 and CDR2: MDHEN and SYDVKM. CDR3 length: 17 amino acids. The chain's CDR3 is CASSTLAGVKRPGELFF. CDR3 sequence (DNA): TGTGCCAGCAGTACCTTAGCGGGAGTTAAAAGACCCGGGGAGCTGTTTTTT. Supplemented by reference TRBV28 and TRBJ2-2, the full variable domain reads DVKVTQSSRYLVKRTGEKVFLECVQDMDHENMFWYRQDPGLGLRLIYFSYDVKMKEKGDIPEGYSVSREKKERFSLILESASTNQTSMYLCASSTLAGVKRPGELFFGEGSRLTVL.

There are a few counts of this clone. The CDR3 nucleotides are TGTGCCAGCAGCTTAGTTGCGGGTGTAGCCTACGAGCAGTACTTC. Amino acids: CASSLVAGVAYEQYF. The V and J genes are TRBV7-6 and TRBJ2-7; a weak D match, TRBD2 (5 bases). V gave up 1 base and J gave up 2 bases, with 12 bases separating them. Germline V gene data show CDR1 as SGHVS and CDR2 as FNYEAQ. The CDR3 consists of 15 residues.

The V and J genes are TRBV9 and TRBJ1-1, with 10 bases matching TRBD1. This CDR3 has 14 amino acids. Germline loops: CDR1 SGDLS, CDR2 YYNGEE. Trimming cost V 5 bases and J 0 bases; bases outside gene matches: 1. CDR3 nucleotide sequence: TGTGCCAGCAGGGGACAGGGGATGAACACTGAAGCTTTCTTT. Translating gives CASRGQGMNTEAFF. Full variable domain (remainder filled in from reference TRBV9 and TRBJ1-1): DSGVTQTPKHLITATGQRVTLRCSPRSGDLSVYWYQQSLDQGLQFLIQYYNGEERAKGNILERFSAQQFPDLHSELNLSSLELGDSALYFCASRGQGMNTEAFFGQGTRLTVV.

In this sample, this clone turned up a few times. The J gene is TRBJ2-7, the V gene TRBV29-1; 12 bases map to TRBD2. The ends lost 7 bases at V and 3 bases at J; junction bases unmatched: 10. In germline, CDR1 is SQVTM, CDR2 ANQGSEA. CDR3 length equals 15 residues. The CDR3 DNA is TGCAGCGCCGCATCCGGGACTAGCGGGCTCTACGAGCAGTACTTC. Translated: CSAASGTSGLYEQYF.

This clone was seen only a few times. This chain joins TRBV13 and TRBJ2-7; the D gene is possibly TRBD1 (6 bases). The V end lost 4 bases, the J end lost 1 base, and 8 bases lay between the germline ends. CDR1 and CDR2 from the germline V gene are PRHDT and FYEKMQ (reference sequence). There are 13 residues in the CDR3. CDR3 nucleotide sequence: TGTGCCAGCAGCTGGGACAAATCCTACGAGCAGTACTTC. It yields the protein CASSWDKSYEQYF.

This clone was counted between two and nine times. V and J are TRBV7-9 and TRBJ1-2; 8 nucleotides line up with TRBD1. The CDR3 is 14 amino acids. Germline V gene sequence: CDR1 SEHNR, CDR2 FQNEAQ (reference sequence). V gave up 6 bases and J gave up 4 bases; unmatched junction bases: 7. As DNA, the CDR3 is TGTGCCAGCAGTACCGGACAGGGTCTCTATGGCTACACCTTC. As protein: CASSTGQGLYGYTF.